This T cell receptor beta chain is from a study of cytomegalovirus exposure and HLA in healthy donors. The donors belonged to the roughly 130-subject validation cohort, separate from the roughly 710-subject first cohort. Study results and caveats: Reports indicated that the classifier achieved high specificity and sensitivity in diagnosing cytomegalovirus status. A few chains linked to CMV were shown in vitro to be specific for CMV antigens. Cytomegalovirus association was listed for about 150 TCR beta chains.

A note on this clone: Its specificity is unknown.

The table came from immunoSEQ multiplex PCR; TCRdb's copy has only in-frame clones and leaves some out. The table shows about 200,000 clones, with around 78% occurring only once. Trimming cost V 4 bases and J 5 bases, with 12 bases left between them. Germline CDR1 reads SGDLS; CDR2 reads YYNGEE. This CDR3 spans 14 amino acids. The chain employs TRBV9 and TRBJ1-4; D may be TRBD1 (6 bases). This TCR was sampled from a woman aged 18 to 35 in good health and CMV-seronegative. Sequenced sample: PBMCs. CDR3 region: CASSKTGLNEKLFF. DNA for the CDR3: TGTGCCAGCAGCAAAACAGGGCTAAATGAAAAACTGTTTTTT.